These 3 T cell receptor beta chains were all obtained from the same sample, sequenced in a study of cytomegalovirus exposure and HLA in healthy donors. PCR amplification relied on 60 Vbeta primers (plus 13 Jbeta primers). Here immunoSEQ multiplex PCR was the method, and the copy in TCRdb shows in-frame clones only, minus some. Of a few hundred thousand clones detected, roughly 80% appear once; the ten largest clones hold more than 0.3%. Sequenced material: PBMCs. These receptors were collected from a girl aged 2 to 9 in good health and CMV-seronegative.

The chain recombines TRBV7-2 with TRBJ1-4, with 9 bases identical to TRBD1. The V segment lost 4 bases and the J segment 0 bases; nucleotides outside the gene matches: 12. CDR1 and CDR2 from the germline V gene are SGHTA and FQGNSA. The CDR3 covers 19 residues. CDR3 nucleotide sequence: TGTGCCAGCAGCTCGACCTTGGACAGGGGTCTTGCAACTAATGAAAAACTGTTTTTT. This sequence encodes CASSSTLDRGLATNEKLFF.

The chain employs TRBV5-1 and TRBJ2-3, with 9 nucleotides matching TRBD1. Germline V gene lookup returns CDR1 SGHRS and CDR2 YFSETQ. CDR3 size: 13 residues. V shed 4 bases, J shed 4 bases, and the junction held 1 base outside the gene matches. In DNA form, the CDR3 reads TGCGCCAGCAGCAGGACAGGGGCAGATACGCAGTATTTT. Translation gives CASSRTGADTQYF.

This clone was recorded once. The J gene is TRBJ1-2, the V gene TRBV30; D not certain. V lost 1 base to trimming and J lost 0 bases, with 9 bases between them. This CDR3 is 14 amino acids long. Per the germline V gene, CDR1 is GTSNPN and CDR2 is SVGIG (reference sequence). CDR3 protein: CAWSAQTTNYGYTF. The CDR3 DNA follows: TGTGCCTGGAGTGCGCAGACTACTAACTATGGCTACACCTTC. Filled out from reference TRBV30 and TRBJ1-2, the complete variable domain reads SQTIHQWPATLVQPVGSPLSLECTVEGTSNPNLYWYRQAAGRGLQLLFYSVGIGQISSEVPQNLSASRPQDRQFILSSKKLLLSDSGFYLCAWSAQTTNYGYTFGSGTRLTVV.